The source of this T cell receptor beta chain is a study of blood T cell repertoires in COVID-19. On the study more broadly: Collection of acute and convalescent COVID-19 samples took place in the United States, Italy and Spain. T cells, B-cell-depleted T cells, or PBMCs provided the cDNA or gDNA that served as material.

Participants reported their clinical history, and cohort assignment relied on those reports. Cohort 3 recovered donors had two negative PCRs, clearance, or symptom resolution. V dropped 1 base and J dropped 3 bases, with 16 bases sitting between them. CDR1 and CDR2 (germline): SGHRS, YFSETQ. This CDR3 contains 16 residues. Data came from immunoSEQ multiplex PCR; TCRdb stores just in-frame clones and leaves some out. The sample lists 350,000 to 400,000 clones; 85% to 90% were seen once. Source material: PBMCs or T cells enriched from blood (not recorded which). The receptor comes from a woman aged 18-29 years who had recovered from COVID-19. The chain uses TRBV5-1 and TRBJ1-2, with D maybe TRBD1 (5 bases). The CDR3 DNA is TGCGCCAGCAGCTTGCCCCGGGGGATCGAAGACTATGGCTACACCTTC. Its protein product is CASSLPRGIEDYGYTF.